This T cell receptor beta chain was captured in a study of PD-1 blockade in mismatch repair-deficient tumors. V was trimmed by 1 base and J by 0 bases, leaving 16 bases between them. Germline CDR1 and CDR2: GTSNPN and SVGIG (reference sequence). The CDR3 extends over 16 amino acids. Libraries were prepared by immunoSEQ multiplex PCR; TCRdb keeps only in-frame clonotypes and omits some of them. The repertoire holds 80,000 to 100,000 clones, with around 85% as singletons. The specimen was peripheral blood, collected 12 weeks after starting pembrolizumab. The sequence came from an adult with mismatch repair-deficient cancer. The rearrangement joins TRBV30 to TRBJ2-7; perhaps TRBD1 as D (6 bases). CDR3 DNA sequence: TGTGCCTGGAGTGATCCTGACGACAGGAGCTCCTACGAGCAGTACTTC. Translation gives CAWSDPDDRSSYEQYF.